This T cell receptor beta chain was identified during a study of blood T cell repertoires in COVID-19 (dated by TCRdb to the early 2020s). With regard to the full study: The collaborator samples originated in the United States, Italy and Spain and spanned the acute and convalescent phases of COVID-19. A de-identified subject ID, COVID-19 status, age in years and sex were almost always included in the sample metadata. The prospective study material was composed of cDNA or gDNA derived from T cells, B-cell-depleted T cells, or PBMCs. Where HLA class I and class II types were available, the types were taken from metadata supplied by the sample provider, not from assay-based typing. Samples were obtained from the ongoing ImmuneRACE study (first 160 participants) and from about 1,300 subjects provided by 6 global collaborators. The dataset comprised deeply sampled blood TCRbeta repertoires from subjects exposed to, actively infected with, or recovered from COVID-19. The repertoires were released in a freely available public database intended as a resource for research on the immune response to SARS-CoV-2.

Collaborating institutions collected whole blood in K2EDTA tubes following their own protocols. For TCRbeta analysis, collaborators shipped samples as frozen whole blood, isolated PBMCs, or DNA extracted from either of those sample types. Concerning this clone: Its antigen is unknown. Base qualities are not provided; no much larger clone lies one nucleotide away.

Per the germline V gene (reference sequence), LNHDA is the CDR1 and SQIVND is the CDR2. Trimming at the junction amounts to 7 bases on V and 0 bases on J, and the germline ends lie 5 bases apart. The CDR3 numbers 12 residues from cysteine through phenylalanine. Only the CDR3 DNA is retained, 36 bases long and in frame from the first base. The immunoSEQ Assay, a bias-controlled multiplex PCR, was used to amplify TCRbeta CDR3 regions from genomic DNA. As for the authors' bioinformatics: The number of nucleated cells in each sample was estimated from the amplification of reference gene primers within the assay. Sequence reads were collapsed and filtered to measure the absolute abundance of every unique TCRbeta CDR3 rearrangement. For each sample, productive Simpson clonality was calculated as the square root of Simpson's diversity index over productive rearrangements. TCRdb stores this immuneACCESS table with in-frame sequences only. Part of the clones is absent; in the studies checked, under half of the shortfall reflects unresolved V genes, and no reason is known for the rest. The V and J calls and the clone size are those of that table, but D and trimming were determined from the DNA. The sample records some 150,000 clones, approximately 87% of which are singletons. The top ten constitute 44% of the sample.

Overall study outcomes, separate from this receptor: Clinical and demographic metadata were provided uncurated, with the amount varying by source and participant.

The source material was peripheral blood. The chain was built from TRBV19 and TRBJ2-3; there is no confident call for the D gene. The clonotype originates from a human donor in a cohort sampled during active COVID-19. For the CDR3, the sequence is CASTGSTDTQYF. DNA sequence: TGTGCCAGTACCGGTAGCACAGATACGCAGTATTTT.